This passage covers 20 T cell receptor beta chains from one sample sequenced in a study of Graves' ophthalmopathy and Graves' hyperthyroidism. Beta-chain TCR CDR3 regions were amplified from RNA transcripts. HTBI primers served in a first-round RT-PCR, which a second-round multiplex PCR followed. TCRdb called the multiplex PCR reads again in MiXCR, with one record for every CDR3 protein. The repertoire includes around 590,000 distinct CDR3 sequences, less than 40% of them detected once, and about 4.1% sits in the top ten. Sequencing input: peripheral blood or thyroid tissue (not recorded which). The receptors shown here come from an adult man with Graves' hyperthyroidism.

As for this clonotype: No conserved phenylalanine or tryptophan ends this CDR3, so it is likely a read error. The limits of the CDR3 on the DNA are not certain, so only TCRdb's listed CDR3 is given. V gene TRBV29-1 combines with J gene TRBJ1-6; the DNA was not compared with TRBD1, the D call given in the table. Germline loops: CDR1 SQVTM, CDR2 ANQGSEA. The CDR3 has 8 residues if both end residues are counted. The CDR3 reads CSVAIRAA.

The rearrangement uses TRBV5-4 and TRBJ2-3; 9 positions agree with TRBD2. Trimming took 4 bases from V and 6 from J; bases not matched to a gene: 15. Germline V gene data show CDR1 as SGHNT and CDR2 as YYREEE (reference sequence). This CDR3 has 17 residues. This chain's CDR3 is CASSPYGRGGTSDTQYF. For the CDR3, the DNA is TGTGCCAGCAGCCCCTACGGGCGGGGGGGCACGTCCGATACGCAGTATTTT.

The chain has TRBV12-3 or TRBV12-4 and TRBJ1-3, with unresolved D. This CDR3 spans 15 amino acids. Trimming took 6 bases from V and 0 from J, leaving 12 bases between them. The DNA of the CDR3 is TGTGCCAGCAGATACTACATGGACTCTGGAAACACCATATATTTT. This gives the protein CASRYYMDSGNTIYF.

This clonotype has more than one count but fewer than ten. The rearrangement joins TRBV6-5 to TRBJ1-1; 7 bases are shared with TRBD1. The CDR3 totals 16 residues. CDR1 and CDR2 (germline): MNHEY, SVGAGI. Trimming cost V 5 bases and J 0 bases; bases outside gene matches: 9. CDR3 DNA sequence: TGTGCCAGCAGTCCGACAGGGCACAATATGAACACTGAAGCTTTCTTT. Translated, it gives CASSPTGHNMNTEAFF.

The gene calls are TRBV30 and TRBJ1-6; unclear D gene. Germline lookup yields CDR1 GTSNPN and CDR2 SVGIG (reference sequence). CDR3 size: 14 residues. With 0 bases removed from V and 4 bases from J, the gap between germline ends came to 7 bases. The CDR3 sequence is CAWSVTEYNSPLHF. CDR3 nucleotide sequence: TGTGCCTGGAGTGTAACAGAATATAATTCACCCCTCCACTTT. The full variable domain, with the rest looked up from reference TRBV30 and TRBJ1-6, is SQTIHQWPATLVQPVGSPLSLECTVEGTSNPNLYWYRQAAGRGLQLLFYSVGIGQISSEVPQNLSASRPQDRQFILSSKKLLLSDSGFYLCAWSVTEYNSPLHFGNGTRLTVT.

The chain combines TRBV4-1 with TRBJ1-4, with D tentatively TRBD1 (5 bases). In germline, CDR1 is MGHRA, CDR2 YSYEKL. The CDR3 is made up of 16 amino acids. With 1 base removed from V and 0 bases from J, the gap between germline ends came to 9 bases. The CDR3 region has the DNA TGCGCCAGCAGCCAAGCCAGGGCTTCAACTAATGAAAAACTGTTTTTT. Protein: CASSQARASTNEKLFF.

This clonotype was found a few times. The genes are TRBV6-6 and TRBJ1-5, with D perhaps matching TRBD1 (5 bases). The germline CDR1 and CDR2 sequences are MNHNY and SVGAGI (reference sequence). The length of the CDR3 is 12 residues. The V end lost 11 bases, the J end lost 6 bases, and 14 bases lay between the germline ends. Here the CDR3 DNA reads TGTGCCTCTTGGGGGGGAAGTCAGCCCCAGCATTTT. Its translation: CASWGGSQPQHF.

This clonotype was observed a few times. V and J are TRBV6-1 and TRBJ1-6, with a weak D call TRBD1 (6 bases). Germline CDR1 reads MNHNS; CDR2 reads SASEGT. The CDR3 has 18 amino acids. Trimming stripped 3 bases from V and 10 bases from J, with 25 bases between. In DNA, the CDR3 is TGTGCCAGCAGTGAGTTTATTTTCGGTGGGGACATAGGATCACCCCTCCACTTT. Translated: CASSEFIFGGDIGSPLHF.

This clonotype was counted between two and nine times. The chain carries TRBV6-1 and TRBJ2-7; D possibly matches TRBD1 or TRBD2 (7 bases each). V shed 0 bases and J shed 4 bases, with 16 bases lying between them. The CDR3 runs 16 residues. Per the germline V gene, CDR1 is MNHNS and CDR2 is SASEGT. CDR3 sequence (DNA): TGTGCCAGCAGTGAAGCGATGACAGGGAGGGGGTACGAGCAGTACTTC. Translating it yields CASSEAMTGRGYEQYF.

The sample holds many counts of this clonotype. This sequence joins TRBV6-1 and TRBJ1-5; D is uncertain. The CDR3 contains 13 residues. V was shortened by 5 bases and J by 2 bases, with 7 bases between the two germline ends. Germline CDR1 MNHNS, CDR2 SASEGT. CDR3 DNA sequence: TGTGCCAGCAGTCGACACCGCAATCAGCCCCAGCATTTT. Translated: CASSRHRNQPQHF.

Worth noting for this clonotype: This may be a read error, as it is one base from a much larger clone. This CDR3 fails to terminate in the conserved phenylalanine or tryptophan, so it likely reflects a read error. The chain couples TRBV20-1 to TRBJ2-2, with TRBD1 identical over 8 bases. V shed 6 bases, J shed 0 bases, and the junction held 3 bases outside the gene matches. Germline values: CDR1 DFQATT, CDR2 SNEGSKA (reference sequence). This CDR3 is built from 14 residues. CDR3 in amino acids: CSAPDRANTGELFS. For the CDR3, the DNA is TGCAGTGCCCCGGACAGGGCGAACACCGGGGAGCTGTTTTCT.

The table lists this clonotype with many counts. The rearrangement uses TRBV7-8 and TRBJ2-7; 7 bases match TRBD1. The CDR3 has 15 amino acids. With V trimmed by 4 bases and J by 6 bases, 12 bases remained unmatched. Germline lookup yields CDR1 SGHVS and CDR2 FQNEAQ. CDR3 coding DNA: TGTGCCAGCAGCTCCTTGGGACAGTTCCTAAGCGAGCAGTACTTC. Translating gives CASSSLGQFLSEQYF.

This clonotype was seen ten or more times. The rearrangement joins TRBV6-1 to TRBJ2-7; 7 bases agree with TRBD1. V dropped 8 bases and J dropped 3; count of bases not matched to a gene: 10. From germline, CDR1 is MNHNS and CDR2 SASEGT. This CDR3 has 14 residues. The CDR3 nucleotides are TGTGCCAGCTTAGGAGGACAGGTGAACTACGAGCAGTACTTC. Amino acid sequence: CASLGGQVNYEQYF.

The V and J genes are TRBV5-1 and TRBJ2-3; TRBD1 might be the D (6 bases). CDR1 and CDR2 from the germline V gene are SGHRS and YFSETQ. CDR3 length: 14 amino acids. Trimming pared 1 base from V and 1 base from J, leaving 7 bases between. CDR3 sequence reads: CASSLWTGTDTQYF. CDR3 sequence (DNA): TGCGCCAGCAGCTTGTGGACAGGCACAGATACGCAGTATTTT.

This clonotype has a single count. CDR3 region: CASSATSGGAAGELFF. CDR3 bases: TGTGCCAGCAGTGCGACTAGCGGGGGGGCTGCCGGGGAGCTGTTTTTT. The chain employs TRBV6-1 and TRBJ2-2; TRBD2 matches 14 bases. The V and J ends lost 4 bases and 6 bases, in that order; junction bases with no gene match: 4. This CDR3 spans 16 amino acids. CDR1 MNHNS and CDR2 SASEGT come from the germline V gene.

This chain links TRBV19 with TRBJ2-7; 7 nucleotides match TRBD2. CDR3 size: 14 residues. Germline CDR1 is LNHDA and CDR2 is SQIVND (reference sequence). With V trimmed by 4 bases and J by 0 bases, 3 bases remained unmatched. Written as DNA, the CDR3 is TGTGCCAGTAGTACCCCGGGAGGCTCCTACGAGCAGTACTTC. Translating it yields CASSTPGGSYEQYF.

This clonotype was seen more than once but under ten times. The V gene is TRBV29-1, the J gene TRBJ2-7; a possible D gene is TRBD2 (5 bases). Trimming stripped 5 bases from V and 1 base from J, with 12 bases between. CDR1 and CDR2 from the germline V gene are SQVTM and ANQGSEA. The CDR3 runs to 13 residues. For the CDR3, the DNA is TGCAGCGTTTTAGTAGACTATTCCTACGAGCAGTACTTC. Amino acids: CSVLVDYSYEQYF.

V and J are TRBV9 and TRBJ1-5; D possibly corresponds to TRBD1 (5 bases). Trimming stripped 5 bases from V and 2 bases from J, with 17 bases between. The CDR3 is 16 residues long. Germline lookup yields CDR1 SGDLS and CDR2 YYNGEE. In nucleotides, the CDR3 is TGTGCCAGCAGTTTGGGGACCCAAGGGGGCAATCAGCCCCAGCATTTT. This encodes CASSLGTQGGNQPQHF.

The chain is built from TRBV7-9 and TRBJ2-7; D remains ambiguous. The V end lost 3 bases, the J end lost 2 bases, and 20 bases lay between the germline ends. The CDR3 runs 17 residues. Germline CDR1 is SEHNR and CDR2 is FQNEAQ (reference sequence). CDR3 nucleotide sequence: TGTGCCAGCAGCTTCTCAAAAATGGGCCGGACCCCCTACGAGCAGTACTTC. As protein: CASSFSKMGRTPYEQYF.

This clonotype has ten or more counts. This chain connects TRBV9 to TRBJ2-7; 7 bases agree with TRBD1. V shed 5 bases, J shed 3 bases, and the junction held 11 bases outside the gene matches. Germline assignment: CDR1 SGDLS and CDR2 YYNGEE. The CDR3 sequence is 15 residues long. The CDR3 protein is CASSRAGDRGYEQYF. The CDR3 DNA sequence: TGTGCCAGCAGTCGTGCCGGGGACAGAGGCTACGAGCAGTACTTC.